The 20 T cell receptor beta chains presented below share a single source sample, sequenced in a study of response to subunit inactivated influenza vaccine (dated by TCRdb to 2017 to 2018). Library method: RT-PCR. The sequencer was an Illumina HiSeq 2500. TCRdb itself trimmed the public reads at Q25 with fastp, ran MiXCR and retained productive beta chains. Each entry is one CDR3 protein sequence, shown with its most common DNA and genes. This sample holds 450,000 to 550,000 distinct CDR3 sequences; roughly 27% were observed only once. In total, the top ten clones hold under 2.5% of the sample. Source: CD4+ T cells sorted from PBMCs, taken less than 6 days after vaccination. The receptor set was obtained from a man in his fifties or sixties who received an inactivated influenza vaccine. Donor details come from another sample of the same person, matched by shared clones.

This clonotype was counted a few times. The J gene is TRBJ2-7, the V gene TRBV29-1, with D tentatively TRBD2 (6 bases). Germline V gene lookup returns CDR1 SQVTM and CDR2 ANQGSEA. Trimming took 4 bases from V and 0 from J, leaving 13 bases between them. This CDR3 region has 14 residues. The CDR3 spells CSVVIGGLSYEQYF. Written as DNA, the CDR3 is TGCAGCGTTGTAATCGGGGGACTCTCCTACGAGCAGTACTTC.

The CDR3: CATSTGWDSSYTF. The CDR3 coding sequence is TGTGCCACCAGCACAGGATGGGACAGTAGCTACACCTTC. V usage is TRBV15 and J usage is TRBJ1-2; TRBD1 aligns across 7 bases. CDR3 length: 13 amino acids. From germline, CDR1 is LNHNV and CDR2 YYDKDF (reference sequence). V shed 4 bases and J 9 bases; nucleotides not matched to a gene: 8.

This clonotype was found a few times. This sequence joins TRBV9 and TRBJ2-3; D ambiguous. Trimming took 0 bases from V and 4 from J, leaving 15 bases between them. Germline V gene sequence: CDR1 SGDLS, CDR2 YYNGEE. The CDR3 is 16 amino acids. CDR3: CASSVGSLRNPDTQYF. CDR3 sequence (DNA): TGTGCCAGCAGCGTAGGTTCCCTAAGGAATCCAGATACGCAGTATTTT. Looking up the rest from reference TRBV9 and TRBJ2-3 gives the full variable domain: DSGVTQTPKHLITATGQRVTLRCSPRSGDLSVYWYQQSLDQGLQFLIQYYNGEERAKGNILERFSAQQFPDLHSELNLSSLELGDSALYFCASSVGSLRNPDTQYFGPGTRLTVL.

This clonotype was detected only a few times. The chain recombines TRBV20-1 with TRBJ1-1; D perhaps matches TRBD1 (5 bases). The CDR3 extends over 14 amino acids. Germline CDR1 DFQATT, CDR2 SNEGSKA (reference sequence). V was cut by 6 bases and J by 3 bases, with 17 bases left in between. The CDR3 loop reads CSALGGGWYTEAFF. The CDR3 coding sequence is TGCAGTGCCCTTGGGGGTGGGTGGTACACTGAAGCTTTCTTT.

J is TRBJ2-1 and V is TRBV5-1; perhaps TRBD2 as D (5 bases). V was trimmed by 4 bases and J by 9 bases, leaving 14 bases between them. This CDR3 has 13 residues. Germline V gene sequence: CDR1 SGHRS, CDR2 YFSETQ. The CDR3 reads CASSPIREGEQFF. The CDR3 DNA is TGCGCCAGCAGCCCTATACGAGAGGGTGAGCAGTTCTTC.

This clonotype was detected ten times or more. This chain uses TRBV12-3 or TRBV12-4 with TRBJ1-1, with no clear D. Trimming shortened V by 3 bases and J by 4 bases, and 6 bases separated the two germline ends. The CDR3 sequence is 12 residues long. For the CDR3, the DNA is TGTGCCAGCAGTTTCTGGGGCACTGAAGCTTTCTTT. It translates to CASSFWGTEAFF.

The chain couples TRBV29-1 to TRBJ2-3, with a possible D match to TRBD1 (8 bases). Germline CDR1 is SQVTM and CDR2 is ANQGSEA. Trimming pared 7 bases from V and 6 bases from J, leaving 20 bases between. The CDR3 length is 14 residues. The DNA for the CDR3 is TGCAGCGCGGTGGAACAGGGGGGGATGGATACGCAGTATTTT. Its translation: CSAVEQGGMDTQYF.

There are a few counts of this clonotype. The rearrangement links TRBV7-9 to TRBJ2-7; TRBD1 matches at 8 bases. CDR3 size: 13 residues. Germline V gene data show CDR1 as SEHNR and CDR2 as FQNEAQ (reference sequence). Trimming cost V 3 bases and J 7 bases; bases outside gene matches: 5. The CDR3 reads CASSFQGAREQYF. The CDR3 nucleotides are TGTGCCAGCAGCTTTCAGGGGGCAAGGGAGCAGTACTTC. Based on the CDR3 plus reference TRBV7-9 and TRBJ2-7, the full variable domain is DTGVSQNPRHKITKRGQNVTFRCDPISEHNRLYWYRQTLGQGPEFLTYFQNEAQLEKSRLLSDRFSAERPKGSFSTLEIQRTEQGDSAMYLCASSFQGAREQYFGPGTRLTVT.

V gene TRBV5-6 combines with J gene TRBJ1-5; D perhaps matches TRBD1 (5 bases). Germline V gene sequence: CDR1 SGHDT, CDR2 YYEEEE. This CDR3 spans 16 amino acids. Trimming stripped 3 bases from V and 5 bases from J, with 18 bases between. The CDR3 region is CASSSSRRGADQPQHF. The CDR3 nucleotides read TGTGCCAGCAGCTCCTCGAGGCGCGGGGCTGATCAGCCCCAGCATTTT.

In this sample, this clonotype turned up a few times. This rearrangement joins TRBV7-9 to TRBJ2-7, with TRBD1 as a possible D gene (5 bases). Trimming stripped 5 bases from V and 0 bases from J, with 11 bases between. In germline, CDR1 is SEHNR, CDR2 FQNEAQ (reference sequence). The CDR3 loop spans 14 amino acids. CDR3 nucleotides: TGTGCCAGCAGCGACCGACAGAGCTCCTACGAGCAGTACTTC. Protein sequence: CASSDRQSSYEQYF.

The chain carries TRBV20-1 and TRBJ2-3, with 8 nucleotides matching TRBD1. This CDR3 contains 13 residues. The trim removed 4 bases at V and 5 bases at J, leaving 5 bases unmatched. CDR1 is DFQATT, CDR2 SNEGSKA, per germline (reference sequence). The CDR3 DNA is TGCAGTGCTACGGACAGGGCGGTAGATACGCAGTATTTT. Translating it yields CSATDRAVDTQYF.

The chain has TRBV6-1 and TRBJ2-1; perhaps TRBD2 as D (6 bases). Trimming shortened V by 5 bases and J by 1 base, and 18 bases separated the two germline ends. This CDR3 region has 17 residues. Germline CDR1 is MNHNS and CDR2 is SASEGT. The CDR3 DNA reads TGTGCCAGCAGTCCGGCGGAGGGGTCTAAATCCTACAATGAGCAGTTCTTC. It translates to CASSPAEGSKSYNEQFF.

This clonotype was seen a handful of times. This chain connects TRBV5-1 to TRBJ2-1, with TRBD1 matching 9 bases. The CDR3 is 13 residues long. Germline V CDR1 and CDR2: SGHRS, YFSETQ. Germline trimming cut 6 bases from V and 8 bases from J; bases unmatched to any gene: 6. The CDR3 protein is CASTRTGVDEQFF. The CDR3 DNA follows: TGCGCCAGCACCCGGACAGGGGTAGATGAGCAGTTCTTC.

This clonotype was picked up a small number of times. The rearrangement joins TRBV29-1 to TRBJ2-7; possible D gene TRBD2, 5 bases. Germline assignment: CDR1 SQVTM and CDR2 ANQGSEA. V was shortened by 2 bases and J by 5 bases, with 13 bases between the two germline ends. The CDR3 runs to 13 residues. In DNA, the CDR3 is TGCAGCGTTGAACGTGGAGGTAACGACGAGCAGTACTTC. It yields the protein CSVERGGNDEQYF.

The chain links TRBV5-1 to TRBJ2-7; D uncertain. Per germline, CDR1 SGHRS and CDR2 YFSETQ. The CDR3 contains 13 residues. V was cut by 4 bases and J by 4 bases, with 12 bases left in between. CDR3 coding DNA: TGCGCCAGCAGCCCCCGGGCCCCTTACGAGCAGTACTTC. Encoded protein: CASSPRAPYEQYF. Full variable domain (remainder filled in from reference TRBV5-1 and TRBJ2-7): KAGVTQTPRYLIKTRGQQVTLSCSPISGHRSVSWYQQTPGQGLQFLFEYFSETQRNKGNFPGRFSGRQFSNSRSEMNVSTLELGDSALYLCASSPRAPYEQYFGPGTRLTVT.

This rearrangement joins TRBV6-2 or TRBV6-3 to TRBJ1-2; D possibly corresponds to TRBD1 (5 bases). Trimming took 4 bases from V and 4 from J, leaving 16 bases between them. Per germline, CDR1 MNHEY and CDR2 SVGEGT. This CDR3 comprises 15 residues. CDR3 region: CASSSAAGRVYGYTF. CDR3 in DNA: TGTGCCAGCAGTTCTGCGGCAGGGCGGGTCTATGGCTACACCTTC.

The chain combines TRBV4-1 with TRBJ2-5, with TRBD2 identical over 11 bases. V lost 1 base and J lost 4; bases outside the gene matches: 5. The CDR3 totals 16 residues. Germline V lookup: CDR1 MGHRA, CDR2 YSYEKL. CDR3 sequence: CASSQGLAGGPETQYF. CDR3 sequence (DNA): TGCGCCAGCAGCCAAGGGCTAGCGGGAGGACCAGAGACCCAGTACTTC.

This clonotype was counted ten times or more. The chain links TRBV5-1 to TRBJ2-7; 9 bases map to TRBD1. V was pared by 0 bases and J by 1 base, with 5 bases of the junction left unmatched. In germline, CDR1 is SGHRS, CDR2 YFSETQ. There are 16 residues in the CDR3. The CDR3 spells CASSLEGQGGSYEQYF. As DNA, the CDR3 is TGCGCCAGCAGCTTGGAGGGACAGGGAGGTTCCTACGAGCAGTACTTC.

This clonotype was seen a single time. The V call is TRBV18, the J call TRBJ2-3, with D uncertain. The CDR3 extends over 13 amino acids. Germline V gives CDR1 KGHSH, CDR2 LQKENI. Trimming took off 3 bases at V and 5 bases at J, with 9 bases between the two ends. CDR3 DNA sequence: TGTGCCAGCTCACCCTATAAACAAGATACGCAGTATTTT. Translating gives CASSPYKQDTQYF.

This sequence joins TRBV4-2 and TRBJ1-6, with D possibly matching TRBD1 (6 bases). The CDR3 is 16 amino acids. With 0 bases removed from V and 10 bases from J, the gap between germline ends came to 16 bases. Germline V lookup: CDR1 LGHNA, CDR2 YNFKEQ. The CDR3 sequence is CASSQDSPSRGSPLHF. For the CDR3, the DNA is TGTGCCAGCAGCCAAGATTCACCTTCGAGGGGGTCACCCCTCCACTTT.